One and the same sample provided the 26 T cell receptor beta chains below, sequenced in a study of vaccination and CD4 T cells after COVID-19. The assay that was used to sequence DNA from cultured CD4+ T cells was the Oncomine TCR Beta short-read assay. TCRdb re-called the PCR reads with MiXCR, one entry per CDR3 protein. The sample carries roughly 17,000 distinct CDR3 sequences, 43% recorded once. Their antigens remain unidentified. Treatment denoted: roughly 10-day PBMC culture with coronavirus spike peptide pools or control peptides (ViraFEST assay). The sequencing here drew on CD4+ T cells from blood, cultured in vitro, taken before SARS-CoV-2 vaccination. The source is a human donor who had recovered from COVID-19.

The V gene is TRBV10-3, the J gene TRBJ1-2; no firm D call. The germline V and J ends were trimmed by 6 bases and 3 bases, with 11 bases remaining between them. The CDR3 is 13 amino acids. Germline values: CDR1 ENHRY, CDR2 SYGVKD. The CDR3 DNA sequence: TGTGCCATCAGGGGCGTCGCTGACTATGGCTACACCTTC. This sequence encodes CAIRGVADYGYTF.

Only a few counts were recorded for this clonotype. The chain carries TRBV20-1 and TRBJ1-1; D is undetermined. With 6 bases removed from V and 0 bases from J, the gap between germline ends came to 14 bases. Germline V CDR1 and CDR2: DFQATT, SNEGSKA (reference sequence). This CDR3 has 14 amino acids. CDR3 region: CSARLDNMNTEAFF. In DNA form, the CDR3 reads TGCAGTGCCCGACTAGACAACATGAACACTGAAGCTTTCTTT.

This chain connects TRBV20-1 to TRBJ1-2, with D possibly being TRBD1 (5 bases). V was trimmed by 3 bases and J by 8 bases, leaving 13 bases between them. This CDR3 contains 12 residues. Germline CDR1 and CDR2: DFQATT and SNEGSKA (reference sequence). CDR3 region: CSASPGVGGYTF. The DNA of the CDR3 is TGCAGTGCTAGTCCGGGGGTGGGCGGCTACACCTTC.

The chain couples TRBV20-1 to TRBJ2-4, with D tentatively TRBD1 (6 bases). Trimming took 4 bases from V and 0 from J, leaving 22 bases between them. Germline V CDR1 and CDR2: DFQATT, SNEGSKA (reference sequence). The length of the CDR3 is 18 residues. CDR3 sequence (DNA): TGCAGTGCTAACGGGGACATAGGCCCTACCATAGCCAAAAACATTCAGTACTTC. Its translation: CSANGDIGPTIAKNIQYF.

This clonotype turned up a few times. Its ends do not fully match the called genes, so a read error is possible. The chain employs TRBV27 and TRBJ2-7, with D tentatively TRBD1 (5 bases). From germline, CDR1 is MNHEY and CDR2 SMNVEV (reference sequence). The CDR3 is 13 amino acids. The CDR3: CASSFLGVNEQYF. The CDR3 DNA is TGTGCCAGCAGTTTTCTAGGGGTGAACGAGCAGTACTTT.

V and J are TRBV7-3 and TRBJ2-2; TRBD1 or TRBD2 may be the D gene (5 bases each). Deletions cut 5 bases from V and 6 bases from J, with 13 bases between. The CDR3 extends over 14 amino acids. The germline CDR1 and CDR2 sequences are SGHTA and FQGTGA. In nucleotides, the CDR3 is TGTGCCAGCAGCCCTTGGCAGGGAGCCGGGGAGCTGTTTTTT. Its translation: CASSPWQGAGELFF.

The chain uses TRBV5-1 and TRBJ2-7; TRBD2 is a possible D gene (5 bases). V was cut by 1 base and J by 4 bases, with 6 bases left in between. This CDR3 is 12 amino acids long. The germline gives CDR1 SGHRS, CDR2 YFSETQ. CDR3 sequence (DNA): TGCGCCAGCAGCTTGTCGGGGTACGAGCAGTACTTC. Its translation is CASSLSGYEQYF. Supplemented by reference TRBV5-1 and TRBJ2-7, the full variable domain reads KAGVTQTPRYLIKTRGQQVTLSCSPISGHRSVSWYQQTPGQGLQFLFEYFSETQRNKGNFPGRFSGRQFSNSRSEMNVSTLELGDSALYLCASSLSGYEQYFGPGTRLTVT.

The chain has TRBV2 and TRBJ2-5; 11 bases map to TRBD1. Germline assignment: CDR1 SNHLY and CDR2 FYNNEI. The junction had 5 bases not matched to a gene; V was cut back by 7 bases and J by 4 bases. The CDR3 has 14 amino acids. CDR3 bases: TGTGCCAGCATTAAAGGGACAGGGGGAGAGACCCAGTACTTC. It specifies CASIKGTGGETQYF.

This clonotype was observed a few times. The chain recombines TRBV6-2 or TRBV6-3 with TRBJ1-6, with 10 bases matching TRBD1. The germline gives CDR1 MNHEY, CDR2 SVGEGT. The CDR3 runs 16 residues. Trimming at V came to 5 bases and at J to 6 bases, leaving 7 bases not matched to a gene. In DNA, the CDR3 is TGTGCCAGCAGTCGAGGACAGGGGGTTACTAATTCACCCCTCCACTTT. It encodes CASSRGQGVTNSPLHF.

The rearrangement uses TRBV15 and TRBJ1-6, with D possibly matching TRBD1 (5 bases). This CDR3 is 14 amino acids long. Germline V gives CDR1 LNHNV, CDR2 YYDKDF (reference sequence). Trimming took off 0 bases at V and 8 bases at J, with 8 bases between the two ends. The CDR3 region has the DNA TGTGCCACCAGCAGAGATTCGGGGGATTCACCCCTCCACTTT. This sequence encodes CATSRDSGDSPLHF.

The rearrangement links TRBV5-5 to TRBJ1-2; 11 bases map to TRBD1. This CDR3 has 13 amino acids. Germline CDR1 reads SGHKS; CDR2 reads YYEKEE (reference sequence). The trim removed 4 bases at V and 10 bases at J, leaving 6 bases unmatched. The CDR3 bases are TGTGCCAGCAGCCCCGGGACAGGGGGAGTCTACACCTTC. Its translation is CASSPGTGGVYTF.

CDR3 in amino acids: CATSDFRDRVGRQQFF. Here the CDR3 DNA reads TGTGCCACCAGTGATTTCCGGGACAGGGTGGGAAGGCAGCAGTTCTTC. The rearrangement links TRBV24-1 to TRBJ2-1, with 9 bases fitting TRBD1. V shed 1 base, J shed 11 bases, and the junction held 11 bases outside the gene matches. CDR3 length equals 16 residues. Germline CDR1 is KGHDR and CDR2 is SFDVKD.

To note about this clonotype: A read error may account for a junction end that differs from germline. J is TRBJ1-5 and V is TRBV6-2 or TRBV6-3, with a weak D call TRBD1 (6 bases). This CDR3 is built from 13 residues. Germline lookup yields CDR1 MNHEY and CDR2 SVGEGT. The CDR3 reads CASSYVLGGPKHF. Here the CDR3 DNA reads TGTGCCAGCAGTTACGTGTTGGGGGGGCCCAAGCATTTT.

The genes are TRBV7-8 and TRBJ2-2, with a weak D call TRBD1 (6 bases). The CDR3 sequence is 16 residues long. In germline, CDR1 is SGHVS, CDR2 FQNEAQ. Deletions cut 5 bases from V and 6 bases from J, with 19 bases between. The CDR3 coding sequence is TGTGCCAGCAGCCGAGACAGGTTGGGCCGACCCGGGGAGCTGTTTTTT. This sequence encodes CASSRDRLGRPGELFF.

The table lists this clonotype with a few counts. This sequence joins TRBV7-3 and TRBJ1-1, with 10 bases lining up with TRBD1. The CDR3 sequence is 16 residues long. V was clipped by 5 bases and J by 1 base; unmatched bases: 7. Germline CDR1 is SGHTA and CDR2 is FQGTGA. For the CDR3, the DNA is TGTGCCAGCAGCAGGACAGGGGGTCCCTCGAACACTGAAGCTTTCTTT. Translating gives CASSRTGGPSNTEAFF.

The chain has TRBV7-3 and TRBJ2-3; D is uncertain. There are 15 residues in the CDR3. V was trimmed by 5 bases and J by 0 bases, leaving 12 bases between them. Germline loops: CDR1 SGHTA, CDR2 FQGTGA. CDR3 region: CASSRSSASTDTQYF. Here the CDR3 DNA reads TGTGCCAGCAGCCGGTCGAGTGCTAGCACAGATACGCAGTATTTT.

The V and J genes are TRBV2 and TRBJ2-6; D is ambiguous. Germline CDR1 and CDR2: SNHLY and FYNNEI. The CDR3 runs to 15 residues. Trimming cost V 6 bases and J 2 bases, with 11 bases left between them. This chain's CDR3 is CASSPTDAGANVLTF. The CDR3, as DNA: TGTGCCAGCAGCCCCACCGATGCTGGGGCCAACGTCCTGACTTTC.

This clonotype was observed a handful of times. V and J are TRBV5-6 and TRBJ1-6; D ambiguous. The V end lost 4 bases, the J end lost 2 bases, and 7 bases lay between the germline ends. The CDR3 has 14 amino acids. Per the germline V gene, CDR1 is SGHDT and CDR2 is YYEEEE. As DNA, the CDR3 is TGTGCCAGCAGCCATATGGCCTATAATTCACCCCTCCACTTT. This gives the protein CASSHMAYNSPLHF.

V gene TRBV20-1 combines with J gene TRBJ2-1; the match to TRBD1 covers 7 bases. V trimming: 2 bases; J trimming: 7 bases; junction bases outside the gene matches: 8. Germline lookup yields CDR1 DFQATT and CDR2 SNEGSKA (reference sequence). The CDR3 spans 14 residues. Here the CDR3 DNA reads TGCAGTGCTAGATATACAGGGGCGGAGAATGAGCAGTTCTTC. As protein: CSARYTGAENEQFF.

This clonotype occurred a few times. This chain links TRBV7-9 with TRBJ2-1; 7 bases are shared with TRBD2. This CDR3 comprises 15 residues. Germline-derived CDR1 and CDR2 are SEHNR and FQNEAQ (reference sequence). V dropped 5 bases and J dropped 1; count of bases not matched to a gene: 5. The CDR3 bases are TGTGCCAGCAGCGATTTCGGGGGGTCCTACAATGAGCAGTTCTTC. Protein product: CASSDFGGSYNEQFF. Full variable domain (missing parts from reference TRBV7-9 and TRBJ2-1): DTGVSQNPRHKITKRGQNVTFRCDPISEHNRLYWYRQTLGQGPEFLTYFQNEAQLEKSRLLSDRFSAERPKGSFSTLEIQRTEQGDSAMYLCASSDFGGSYNEQFFGPGTRLTVL.

The chain recombines TRBV6-1 with TRBJ1-6, with D tentatively TRBD1 (6 bases). Germline-derived CDR1 and CDR2 are MNHNS and SASEGT. The CDR3 sequence is 15 residues long. V shed 6 bases and J shed 10 bases, with 19 bases lying between them. In DNA form, the CDR3 reads TGTGCCAGCAGCTCGGACAGCGGGGGGGGGTCACCCCTCCACTTT. Its translation is CASSSDSGGGSPLHF.

The J gene is TRBJ2-3, the V gene TRBV29-1; tentatively, D is TRBD1 (6 bases). V shed 6 bases and J shed 9 bases, with 7 bases lying between them. CDR1 is SQVTM and CDR2 is ANQGSEA in the germline V gene. The CDR3 is made up of 9 amino acids. The CDR3: CSVGQTQYF. In nucleotides, the CDR3 is TGCAGCGTCGGACAGACGCAGTATTTT.

This chain uses TRBV6-1 with TRBJ1-1, with D perhaps TRBD1 (6 bases). With 3 bases removed from V and 0 bases from J, the gap between germline ends came to 8 bases. The CDR3 is 14 amino acids. Germline values: CDR1 MNHNS, CDR2 SASEGT. The CDR3 DNA sequence: TGTGCCAGCAGTGACAGGGGATTGAACACTGAAGCTTTCTTT. Amino acid sequence: CASSDRGLNTEAFF.

V is TRBV18 and J is TRBJ1-5; the D is unclear. Germline CDR1 KGHSH, CDR2 LQKENI. The CDR3 loop spans 16 amino acids. V lost 0 bases and J lost 2, with 11 bases in between. The CDR3 sequence: CASSPPGKSGNQPQHF. The CDR3 nucleotides read TGTGCCAGCTCACCACCAGGGAAGAGCGGCAATCAGCCCCAGCATTTT.

This chain uses TRBV6-1 with TRBJ2-1; D not certain. V shed 6 bases and J shed 8 bases, with 11 bases lying between them. This CDR3 is 12 amino acids long. The germline V gene encodes CDR1 MNHNS and CDR2 SASEGT. This CDR3 is CASRLPPDEQFF. The CDR3 nucleotides read TGTGCCAGCAGACTACCCCCTGATGAGCAGTTCTTC.

This chain links TRBV24-1 with TRBJ2-3; tentatively, D is TRBD2 (7 bases). The CDR3 consists of 13 residues. The ends were cut back, 7 bases at V and 3 bases at J, with 10 bases in the middle. Germline lookup yields CDR1 KGHDR and CDR2 SFDVKD. The CDR3 loop is CATSGGPTDTQYF. The CDR3 coding sequence is TGTGCCACCAGCGGGGGGCCTACAGATACGCAGTATTTT.